The 27 T cell receptor beta chains below were found in one sample sequenced in a study of T cell responses to AZD1222 COVID-19 vaccine. The method was immunoSEQ multiplex PCR; TCRdb's version includes in-frame clones alone and lacks a portion of them. The data hold more than 95,000 clones, with about 91% observed a single time. Material: peripheral blood, obtained 28 days after the second AZD1222 dose. These receptors all stem from an adult who received the AZD1222 COVID-19 vaccine.

The CDR3 is CASSKGLGGNNEQFF. DNA of the CDR3: TGTGCCAGCAGCAAGGGACTAGGAGGGAACAATGAGCAGTTCTTC. V gene TRBV5-8 combines with J gene TRBJ2-1; 8 bases map to TRBD2. CDR1 is SGHTS, CDR2 YDEGEE, per germline. This CDR3 region has 15 residues. J was trimmed by 5 bases and V by 4 bases; bases with no gene match: 8.

The chain combines TRBV28 with TRBJ1-5, with D perhaps TRBD1 (5 bases). V was clipped by 5 bases and J by 7 bases, with 12 bases between them. CDR3 size: 13 residues. The germline CDR1 and CDR2 sequences are MDHEN and SYDVKM. The CDR3 nucleotides are TGTGCCAGCAGTATCCAGGGCAGGCAGCCCCAGCATTTT. Its translation: CASSIQGRQPQHF.

The gene calls are TRBV6-5 and TRBJ2-5; 11 bases fit TRBD1. Trimming cost V 6 bases and J 5 bases; bases outside gene matches: 8. Per germline, CDR1 MNHEY and CDR2 SVGAGI. The CDR3 has 15 residues. DNA of the CDR3: TGTGCCAGCAGAACCGGGACAGGGGGTTATGAGACCCAGTACTTC. This gives the protein CASRTGTGGYETQYF.

This sequence joins TRBV7-8 and TRBJ2-7; D is uncertain. Trimming pared 5 bases from V and 0 bases from J, leaving 17 bases between. This CDR3 spans 16 amino acids. Looked up from germline, CDR1 is SGHVS and CDR2 is FQNEAQ. This CDR3 reads CASSPRFGGTSYEQYF. In DNA form, the CDR3 reads TGTGCCAGCAGCCCCCGTTTTGGCGGTACCTCCTACGAGCAGTACTTC.

The chain links TRBV2 to TRBJ2-7, with TRBD2 matching over 8 bases. The CDR3 spans 14 residues. J lost 2 bases, V lost 4 bases, and 4 bases had no gene match. The germline V gene has CDR1 SNHLY and CDR2 FYNNEI. This CDR3 reads CASSVVSGTYEQYF. The CDR3 bases are TGTGCCAGCAGTGTTGTTAGCGGGACCTACGAGCAGTACTTC.

This chain connects TRBV5-5 to TRBJ2-6; D possibly corresponds to TRBD2 (6 bases). This CDR3 is built from 16 residues. Germline CDR1 and CDR2: SGHKS and YYEKEE (reference sequence). The V end was cut by 1 base, the J end by 4 bases, with 12 bases between. The CDR3 loop reads CASSLSGGPGANVLTF. The CDR3 DNA reads TGTGCCAGCAGCTTGTCCGGGGGTCCGGGGGCCAACGTCCTGACTTTC. Full variable domain (missing parts from reference TRBV5-5 and TRBJ2-6): DAGVTQSPTHLIKTRGQQVTLRCSPISGHKSVSWYQQVLGQGPQFIFQYYEKEERGRGNFPDRFSARQFPNYSSELNVNALLLGDSALYLCASSLSGGPGANVLTFGAGSRLTVL.

This chain uses TRBV19 with TRBJ1-5; TRBD1 agrees at 8 bases. Per the germline V gene, CDR1 is LNHDA and CDR2 is SQIVND (reference sequence). The CDR3 runs to 15 residues. Trimming took 6 bases from V and 2 from J; bases not matched to a gene: 6. CDR3 in amino acids: CASSPGTGRNQPQHF. In nucleotides, the CDR3 is TGTGCCAGTAGCCCAGGGACAGGACGCAATCAGCCCCAGCATTTT.

In its sample, this clone was seen a few times. The chain links TRBV28 to TRBJ1-5; no clear D. This CDR3 contains 12 residues. The germline V gene encodes CDR1 MDHEN and CDR2 SYDVKM. Trimming left V 2 bases short and J 6 bases short, with 5 bases between. The CDR3 loop reads CASSLKAQPQHF. The CDR3 DNA reads TGTGCCAGCAGTTTAAAGGCTCAGCCCCAGCATTTT.

This clone was picked up a small number of times. The genes are TRBV5-1 and TRBJ2-7; D is unresolved. Germline V gene data show CDR1 as SGHRS and CDR2 as YFSETQ. V was clipped by 0 bases and J by 4 bases, with 8 bases between them. The CDR3 length is 13 residues. CDR3 loop: CASSLVTSYEQYF. CDR3 nucleotide sequence: TGCGCCAGCAGCTTGGTCACATCTTACGAGCAGTACTTC.

This sequence joins TRBV11-3 and TRBJ2-1; D gene ambiguous. Per germline, CDR1 SGHNT and CDR2 YENEEA. The CDR3 is 13 residues long. Between the trimmed V and J ends, which lost 2 bases and 6 bases, there was a span of 8 bases. DNA for the CDR3: TGTGCCAGCAGCTTAAACCTCGCCAATGAGCAGTTCTTC. It codes for CASSLNLANEQFF.

The V call is TRBV5-5, the J call TRBJ2-1; no clear D. There are 12 residues in the CDR3. Trimming stripped 4 bases from V and 7 bases from J, with 9 bases between. CDR1 and CDR2 from the germline V gene are SGHKS and YYEKEE (reference sequence). The CDR3, as DNA: TGTGCCAGCAGCGTCCCAATGAATGAGCAGTTCTTC. It encodes CASSVPMNEQFF.

The rearrangement links TRBV23-1 to TRBJ2-3; no clear D. TRBV23-1 is identified as an open reading frame with a role that is uncertain. V was clipped by 0 bases and J by 0 bases, with 13 bases between them. The CDR3 consists of 17 residues. The CDR3 protein is CASSQSITTPSTDTQYF. The DNA for the CDR3 is TGCGCCAGCAGTCAATCGATAACTACCCCTAGCACAGATACGCAGTATTTT.

The chain recombines TRBV5-1 with TRBJ2-1; D remains unclear. The CDR3 sequence is 14 residues long. Germline lookup yields CDR1 SGHRS and CDR2 YFSETQ. V lost 1 base, J lost 0 bases, and 5 bases lay in between. The CDR3 DNA follows: TGCGCCAGCAGCTTGCAGAGCTCCTACAATGAGCAGTTCTTC. It yields the protein CASSLQSSYNEQFF. Filled out from reference TRBV5-1 and TRBJ2-1, the complete variable domain reads KAGVTQTPRYLIKTRGQQVTLSCSPISGHRSVSWYQQTPGQGLQFLFEYFSETQRNKGNFPGRFSGRQFSNSRSEMNVSTLELGDSALYLCASSLQSSYNEQFFGPGTRLTVL.

The V gene is TRBV19, the J gene TRBJ1-6; D not resolved. Germline CDR1 reads LNHDA; CDR2 reads SQIVND (reference sequence). The V and J ends lost 1 base and 10 bases respectively, with 8 bases between them. The CDR3 sequence is 13 residues long. CDR3 region: CASSIGILSPLHF. CDR3 DNA sequence: TGTGCCAGTAGTATAGGAATCCTCTCACCCCTCCACTTT.

The J gene is TRBJ1-6, the V gene TRBV4-1; D perhaps matches TRBD1 (6 bases). The CDR3 runs 13 residues. CDR1 and CDR2 from the germline V gene are MGHRA and YSYEKL. Trimming left V 4 bases short and J 10 bases short, with 11 bases between. The CDR3 nucleotides read TGCGCCAGCAGCCGGGACAAGGAATCACCCCTCCACTTT. It codes for CASSRDKESPLHF.

This chain connects TRBV20-1 to TRBJ2-5; 9 bases agree with TRBD2. The trim removed 6 bases at V and 4 bases at J, leaving 12 bases unmatched. Germline V lookup: CDR1 DFQATT, CDR2 SNEGSKA (reference sequence). This CDR3 is built from 15 residues. The CDR3: CSASSGRGVGETQYF. The DNA of the CDR3 is TGCAGTGCCAGTAGCGGGAGAGGGGTAGGAGAGACCCAGTACTTC.

The chain joins TRBV7-3 to TRBJ2-3; a weak D match, TRBD2 (6 bases). The germline gives CDR1 SGHTA, CDR2 FQGTGA. CDR3 length: 16 amino acids. Trimming shortened V by 0 bases and J by 4 bases, and 14 bases separated the two germline ends. CDR3 nucleotide sequence: TGTGCCAGCAGCTTAACGCGCGGGGCTGGGGCAGATACGCAGTATTTT. Translated, it gives CASSLTRGAGADTQYF.

This chain links TRBV6-1 with TRBJ1-2; D is ambiguous. The CDR3 sequence is 15 residues long. Trimming pared 2 bases from V and 2 bases from J, leaving 12 bases between. Germline V gene lookup returns CDR1 MNHNS and CDR2 SASEGT. Written as DNA, the CDR3 is TGTGCCAGCAGTGAACGCCTCAGGCCAAACTATGGCTACACCTTC. Translated: CASSERLRPNYGYTF.

The chain combines TRBV5-1 with TRBJ2-3, with D perhaps matching TRBD2 (7 bases). Trimming shortened V by 2 bases and J by 3 bases, and 13 bases separated the two germline ends. Germline CDR1 is SGHRS and CDR2 is YFSETQ. The CDR3 length is 15 residues. The CDR3 sequence: CASSLRGGVTDTQYF. CDR3 nucleotides: TGCGCCAGCAGCTTACGCGGGGGCGTGACAGATACGCAGTATTTT. The full variable domain, rest sourced from reference TRBV5-1 and TRBJ2-3, is KAGVTQTPRYLIKTRGQQVTLSCSPISGHRSVSWYQQTPGQGLQFLFEYFSETQRNKGNFPGRFSGRQFSNSRSEMNVSTLELGDSALYLCASSLRGGVTDTQYFGPGTRLTVL.

The gene calls are TRBV18 and TRBJ2-2, with 12 bases that match TRBD2. V gave up 1 base and J gave up 4 bases; unmatched junction bases: 10. The germline V gene has CDR1 KGHSH and CDR2 LQKENI. The CDR3 covers 19 residues. This chain's CDR3 is CASSPRVLAGGPRTGELFF. The DNA of the CDR3 is TGTGCCAGCTCACCACGAGTTCTAGCGGGAGGGCCGCGCACCGGGGAGCTGTTTTTT.

V and J are TRBV2 and TRBJ1-5; no definite D call. The CDR3 extends over 15 amino acids. Germline loops: CDR1 SNHLY, CDR2 FYNNEI. V lost 5 bases and J lost 0, with 11 bases in between. CDR3 DNA sequence: TGTGCCAGCAGTCTGACACAGTATAGCAATCAGCCCCAGCATTTT. This translates into CASSLTQYSNQPQHF.

The rearrangement joins TRBV6-5 to TRBJ1-2; 7 nucleotides align to TRBD1. The junction had 9 bases not matched to a gene; V was cut back by 0 bases and J by 5 bases. This CDR3 has 16 amino acids. The germline V gene has CDR1 MNHEY and CDR2 SVGAGI. DNA for the CDR3: TGTGCCAGCAGTTACTCGGTCGGACAGGTAGCGTATGGCTACACCTTC. Encoded protein: CASSYSVGQVAYGYTF.

This chain joins TRBV4-2 and TRBJ2-3; D gene uncertain. The CDR3 is 11 residues long. Germline loops: CDR1 LGHNA, CDR2 YNFKEQ. Trimming shortened V by 2 bases and J by 10 bases, and 7 bases separated the two germline ends. The DNA for the CDR3 is TGTGCCAGCAGCCAATCCAGTGCGCAGTATTTT. This encodes CASSQSSAQYF.

This chain joins TRBV5-1 and TRBJ2-1, with TRBD1 matching over 10 bases. With 4 bases clipped from V and 8 bases from J, the junction kept 12 bases outside the gene matches. The CDR3 sequence is 16 residues long. Germline CDR1 SGHRS, CDR2 YFSETQ. DNA of the CDR3: TGCGCCAGCAGCCCCCGTTGGGGACAGGGGATGGATGAGCAGTTCTTC. It encodes CASSPRWGQGMDEQFF.

V and J are TRBV5-1 and TRBJ1-3, with a weak D call TRBD1 (5 bases). The V gene lost 5 bases and the J gene lost 0 bases, with 9 bases spanning the gap. The CDR3 covers 14 residues. Germline V lookup: CDR1 SGHRS, CDR2 YFSETQ. CDR3 residues: CASRGTVSGNTIYF. Here the CDR3 DNA reads TGCGCCAGCAGGGGGACGGTCTCTGGAAACACCATATATTTT. The full variable domain, with the rest looked up from reference TRBV5-1 and TRBJ1-3, is KAGVTQTPRYLIKTRGQQVTLSCSPISGHRSVSWYQQTPGQGLQFLFEYFSETQRNKGNFPGRFSGRQFSNSRSEMNVSTLELGDSALYLCASRGTVSGNTIYFGEGSWLTVV.

The chain recombines TRBV27 with TRBJ2-3, with 16 bases fitting TRBD2. V trimming: 6 bases; J trimming: 0 bases; junction bases outside the gene matches: 12. Germline V gene sequence: CDR1 MNHEY, CDR2 SMNVEV (reference sequence). The CDR3 extends over 20 amino acids. This chain's CDR3 is CASSLYPGTSGRASTDTQYF. The CDR3 DNA reads TGTGCCAGCAGCCTTTACCCCGGGACTAGCGGGAGGGCGAGCACAGATACGCAGTATTTT.

This chain uses TRBV28 with TRBJ1-2, with 8 bases fitting TRBD1. J lost 2 bases, V lost 4 bases, and 0 bases had no gene match. The germline V gene has CDR1 MDHEN and CDR2 SYDVKM. The CDR3 has 13 amino acids. As DNA, the CDR3 is TGTGCCAGCAGTTACAGGGGGAACTATGGCTACACCTTC. It codes for CASSYRGNYGYTF.